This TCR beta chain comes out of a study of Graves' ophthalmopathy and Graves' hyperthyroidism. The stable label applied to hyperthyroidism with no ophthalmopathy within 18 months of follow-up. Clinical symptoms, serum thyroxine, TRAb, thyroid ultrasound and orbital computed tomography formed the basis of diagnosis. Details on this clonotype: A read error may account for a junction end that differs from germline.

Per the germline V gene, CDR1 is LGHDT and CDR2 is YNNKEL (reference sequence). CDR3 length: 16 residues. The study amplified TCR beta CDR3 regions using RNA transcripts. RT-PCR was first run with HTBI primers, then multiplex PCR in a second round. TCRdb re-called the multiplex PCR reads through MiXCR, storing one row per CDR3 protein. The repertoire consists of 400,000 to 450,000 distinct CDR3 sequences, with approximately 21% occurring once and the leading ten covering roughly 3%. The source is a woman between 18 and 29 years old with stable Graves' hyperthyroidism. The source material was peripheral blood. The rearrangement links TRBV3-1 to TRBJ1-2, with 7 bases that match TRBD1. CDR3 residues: CASSPQRGLGNYGYTF. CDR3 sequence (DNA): TGTGCCAGCAGCCCCCAGAGGGGGCTAGGTAACTATGGCTACACCTTT.